Listed here are 30 T cell receptor beta chains from one sample, sequenced in a study of T-cell reconstitution after alpha-beta-depleted transplantation in children. This sample's TCRbeta library carried unique molecular identifier barcodes. TCRdb fed the PCR reads into MiXCR, producing one record per CDR3 protein. In the table there are 420,000 or so distinct CDR3 sequences, about a tenth of which are singletons. The sample consisted of PBMCs from the stem cell graft donor, taken from the stem cell graft. Receptor source: a human donor who donated a stem cell graft to a child with acute myeloid leukemia.

CDR3 residues: CASSLLDGAYEQYF. CDR3 bases: TGTGCCAGCAGCTTACTGGACGGGGCCTACGAGCAGTACTTC. This chain joins TRBV7-2 and TRBJ2-7; TRBD2 might be the D (5 bases). The CDR3 length is 14 residues. Looked up from germline, CDR1 is SGHTA and CDR2 is FQGNSA. Trimming cost V 2 bases and J 2 bases, with 10 bases left between them.

The sample holds a few counts of this clonotype. One end of the junction does not line up with germline, which may come from a read error. The J gene is TRBJ2-5, the V gene TRBV12-5; no definite D call. The CDR3 covers 16 residues. Germline V gene sequence: CDR1 LGHNT, CDR2 FRNRAP. As DNA, the CDR3 is TGTGCTAGTGGTTTGGTGGCTGGGCATTACCAAGAGTCCCAGTACTTC. Its translation: CASGLVAGHYQESQYF.

The chain couples TRBV5-5 to TRBJ1-1; TRBD1 aligns across 9 bases. Germline V gene sequence: CDR1 SGHKS, CDR2 YYEKEE (reference sequence). The V and J ends lost 5 bases and 7 bases, in that order; junction bases with no gene match: 12. The CDR3 is 15 residues long. CDR3 region: CASSDTGTGYVEAFF. The CDR3 coding sequence is TGTGCCAGCAGTGATACCGGGACAGGGTATGTTGAAGCTTTCTTT.

Only a few counts were recorded for this clonotype. The gene calls are TRBV2 and TRBJ1-1, with D unclear. This CDR3 comprises 11 residues. V was shortened by 5 bases and J by 6 bases, with 7 bases between the two germline ends. CDR1 is SNHLY and CDR2 is FYNNEI in the germline V gene. The CDR3 nucleotides are TGTGCCAGCAGTTACGAACCTGAAGCTTTCTTT. Its protein product is CASSYEPEAFF.

This clonotype was counted ten times or more. The CDR3 nucleotides are TGCGCCAGCAGCCAAGATCAGCAGGGGGCACAAAATGAAAAACTGTTTTTT. Residues: CASSQDQQGAQNEKLFF. The rearrangement joins TRBV4-1 to TRBJ1-4, with 8 bases fitting TRBD1. CDR1 is MGHRA and CDR2 is YSYEKL in the germline V gene. Trimming removed 0 bases from V and 5 bases from J; junction bases left unmatched: 8. The CDR3 covers 17 residues.

This clonotype has just a few counts. The chain's CDR3 is CASSPTGPRTGELFF. CDR3 sequence (DNA): TGTGCCAGCAGCCCGACAGGTCCGCGCACCGGGGAGCTGTTTTTT. V and J are TRBV6-1 and TRBJ2-2; TRBD1 is a possible D gene (6 bases). The CDR3 runs to 15 residues. Per germline, CDR1 MNHNS and CDR2 SASEGT. V was clipped by 6 bases and J by 4 bases, with 15 bases between them.

This clonotype was seen ten or more times. This chain uses TRBV29-1 with TRBJ2-5; weak D call: TRBD1 (6 bases). Germline-derived CDR1 and CDR2 are SQVTM and ANQGSEA. V was shortened by 2 bases and J by 5 bases, with 6 bases between the two germline ends. The CDR3 totals 11 residues. The CDR3 nucleotides are TGCAGCGTTGAAAGGGGGGAGACCCAGTACTTC. It yields the protein CSVERGETQYF.

This clonotype occurred a few times. The chain recombines TRBV5-1 with TRBJ2-7, with TRBD1 matching over 7 bases. This CDR3 is built from 14 residues. The J segment lost 4 bases and the V segment lost 6 bases, leaving 10 bases of the junction unmatched. CDR1 and CDR2 from the germline V gene are SGHRS and YFSETQ. CDR3 nucleotide sequence: TGCGCCAGCACTAGGACAGGTAACCATTACGAGCAGTACGTC. It is translated as CASTRTGNHYEQYV.

This clonotype was seen repeatedly, ten times or more. V is TRBV29-1 and J is TRBJ1-2; a possible D gene is TRBD1 (6 bases). Germline CDR1 and CDR2: SQVTM and ANQGSEA. Trimming removed 7 bases from V and 3 bases from J, with 12 bases in between. The CDR3 runs to 12 residues. CDR3 DNA sequence: TGCAGCGCCTCGAGGGGGGACTATGGCTACACCTTC. Amino acid sequence: CSASRGDYGYTF.

Many counts were recorded for this clonotype. This rearrangement joins TRBV10-3 to TRBJ1-1; D gene ambiguous. There are 12 residues in the CDR3. V was clipped by 8 bases and J by 2 bases, with 9 bases between them. Germline CDR1 ENHRY, CDR2 SYGVKD. Here the CDR3 reads CAIAPTNTEAFF. The DNA for the CDR3 is TGTGCCATCGCCCCAACAAACACTGAAGCTTTCTTT.

In this sample, this clonotype turned up a few times. The chain combines TRBV20-1 with TRBJ2-5, with 8 nucleotides matching TRBD2. The CDR3 length is 13 residues. Germline values: CDR1 DFQATT, CDR2 SNEGSKA (reference sequence). Trimming took 5 bases from V and 4 from J; bases not matched to a gene: 6. The CDR3 bases are TGCAGTGCTGCGACTAGCGTAGGAGAGACCCAGTACTTC. It specifies CSAATSVGETQYF.

This clonotype was picked up a small number of times. The chain uses TRBV12-3 or TRBV12-4 and TRBJ2-2, with TRBD2 matching 9 bases. Germline trimming cut 4 bases from V and 7 bases from J; bases unmatched to any gene: 10. The CDR3 has 16 amino acids. DNA for the CDR3: TGTGCCAGCAGTTCTGTGGGGACTAGCTTAGACGGGGAGCTGTTTTTT. It specifies CASSSVGTSLDGELFF.

The rearrangement links TRBV20-1 to TRBJ1-2; D ambiguous. CDR1 and CDR2 from the germline V gene are DFQATT and SNEGSKA (reference sequence). The CDR3 loop spans 10 amino acids. Trimming removed 7 bases at V and 6 bases at J, with 9 bases between. CDR3 region: CSVKRDGYTF. The CDR3 nucleotides are TGCAGTGTTAAGAGGGATGGCTACACCTTC.

In this sample, this clonotype turned up a few times. This chain connects TRBV12-3 or TRBV12-4 to TRBJ1-3, with 10 positions matching TRBD1. Trimming removed 6 bases from V and 0 bases from J; junction bases left unmatched: 2. This CDR3 has 15 amino acids. The CDR3 nucleotides are TGTGCCAGCAGGGGACAGGGGCTCTCTGGAAACACCATATATTTT. Translated: CASRGQGLSGNTIYF.

The table lists this clonotype with a few counts. The chain combines TRBV29-1 with TRBJ1-4; D gene uncertain. The germline gives CDR1 SQVTM, CDR2 ANQGSEA. The CDR3 totals 13 residues. The V gene lost 5 bases and the J gene lost 1 base, with 8 bases spanning the gap. CDR3 region: CSVRGKTNEKLFF. CDR3 coding DNA: TGCAGCGTTAGAGGGAAAACTAATGAAAAACTGTTTTTT.

The chain joins TRBV7-2 to TRBJ2-3; D is unclear. This CDR3 is 15 amino acids long. V dropped 3 bases and J dropped 2 bases, with 12 bases sitting between them. CDR1 is SGHTA, CDR2 FQGNSA, per germline. The CDR3 reads CASSFQSRTTDTQYF. The CDR3 DNA reads TGTGCCAGCAGCTTTCAGTCTAGGACCACAGATACGCAGTATTTT. The variable domain in full, with the rest retrieved from reference TRBV7-2 and TRBJ2-3, is GAGVSQSPSNKVTEKGKDVELRCDPISGHTALYWYRQSLGQGLEFLIYFQGNSAPDKSGLPSDRFSAERTGGSVSTLTIQRTQQEDSAVYLCASSFQSRTTDTQYFGPGTRLTVL.

At least ten counts were recorded for this clonotype. The V and J genes are TRBV7-9 and TRBJ2-1; D is unresolved. CDR3 length: 13 residues. The ends were cut back, 6 bases at V and 4 bases at J, with 10 bases in the middle. Germline CDR1 SEHNR, CDR2 FQNEAQ (reference sequence). The CDR3 region is CASSFSVYNEQFF. The CDR3 nucleotides are TGTGCCAGCAGTTTTTCAGTGTACAATGAGCAGTTCTTC.

This clonotype occurred a few times. The chain couples TRBV10-3 to TRBJ2-1; D remains unclear. Trimming removed 3 bases from V and 0 bases from J, with 15 bases in between. The germline gives CDR1 ENHRY, CDR2 SYGVKD. CDR3 length: 17 amino acids. This CDR3 reads CAISDPNQPSSYNEQFF. CDR3 nucleotides: TGTGCCATCAGTGACCCTAATCAACCCAGCTCCTACAATGAGCAGTTCTTC.

This clonotype was detected only a few times. V is TRBV20-1 and J is TRBJ2-1; 11 bases fit TRBD2. The CDR3 is made up of 15 amino acids. CDR1 and CDR2 (germline): DFQATT, SNEGSKA (reference sequence). V lost 5 bases, J lost 7 bases, and 10 bases stayed unmatched. CDR3 sequence: CSAPTSGSPENEQFF. For the CDR3, the DNA is TGCAGTGCTCCAACTAGCGGGAGCCCGGAGAATGAGCAGTTCTTC.

This clonotype was seen many times. The V gene is TRBV7-2, the J gene TRBJ2-4, with a possible D match to TRBD2 (5 bases). The germline V and J ends were trimmed by 3 bases and 1 base, with 7 bases remaining between them. The CDR3 covers 14 residues. The V gene's germline CDR1 is SGHTA and CDR2 FQGNSA. The CDR3 nucleotides read TGTGCCAGCAGCTTTCGAGGGGCCAAAAACATTCAGTACTTC. Protein product: CASSFRGAKNIQYF.

Many counts were recorded for this clonotype. The chain's CDR3 is CASSLADREGEKLFF. As DNA, the CDR3 is TGTGCCAGCAGTTTAGCGGACAGGGAAGGTGAAAAACTGTTTTTT. The chain has TRBV12-3 or TRBV12-4 and TRBJ1-4; 8 bases are a match to TRBD1. This CDR3 is 15 amino acids long. Unmatched junction bases numbered 4, after V lost 0 bases and J lost 7 bases.

This clonotype was seen at least ten times. The V gene is TRBV12-3 or TRBV12-4, the J gene TRBJ2-1, with D tentatively TRBD1 or TRBD2 (5 bases each). V gave up 6 bases and J gave up 2 bases, with 11 bases separating them. The CDR3 totals 14 residues. The CDR3 DNA is TGTGCCAGCAGGGGAACGGGACCCTACAATGAGCAGTTCTTC. Its translation is CASRGTGPYNEQFF.

This clonotype was counted between two and nine times. This chain uses TRBV10-3 with TRBJ1-2; 8 nucleotides agree with TRBD1. Germline V gives CDR1 ENHRY, CDR2 SYGVKD. J gave up 1 base and V 0 bases, and 7 bases lay outside the gene matches. This CDR3 is built from 17 residues. The CDR3 spells CAISESVDRAINYGYTF. In DNA, the CDR3 is TGTGCCATCAGTGAGTCGGTGGACAGGGCAATTAACTATGGCTACACCTTC.

This clonotype showed up many times. V is TRBV25-1 and J is TRBJ1-1; D gene unclear. Germline CDR1 MGHDK, CDR2 SYGVNS. There are 11 residues in the CDR3. V gave up 3 bases and J gave up 4 bases, with 3 bases separating them. The CDR3 DNA reads TGTGCCAGCAGTGAGGGCACTGAAGCTTTCTTT. As protein: CASSEGTEAFF.

This clonotype came up many times. This CDR3 reads CAIGQPQGASNTEAFF. The CDR3 DNA reads as TGTGCCATAGGCCAGCCTCAGGGAGCCTCGAACACTGAAGCTTTCTTT. The genes are TRBV10-3 and TRBJ1-1, with D possibly being TRBD1 (5 bases). Germline V gives CDR1 ENHRY, CDR2 SYGVKD. V lost 9 bases to trimming and J lost 1 base, with 21 bases between them. The CDR3 runs to 16 residues.

The table lists this clonotype with a few counts. This chain uses TRBV27 with TRBJ2-6; either TRBD1 or TRBD2 may fit D (5 bases each). The CDR3 has 20 amino acids. Trimming took 5 bases from V and 0 from J, leaving 23 bases between them. Germline assignment: CDR1 MNHEY and CDR2 SMNVEV (reference sequence). The CDR3 loop is CASSLRSPEGPFSGANVLTF. CDR3 sequence (DNA): TGTGCCAGCAGTCTAAGGAGTCCAGAGGGACCCTTCTCTGGGGCCAACGTCCTGACTTTC.

Only a few counts were recorded for this clonotype. The V and J genes are TRBV5-1 and TRBJ2-5; D may match TRBD1 or TRBD2 (5 bases each). Germline V gene lookup returns CDR1 SGHRS and CDR2 YFSETQ. Deletions cut 7 bases from V and 1 base from J, with 17 bases between. The CDR3 has 15 amino acids. CDR3 in amino acids: CASRGRTPFQETQYF. The CDR3 nucleotides are TGCGCCAGCCGGGGCAGAACGCCGTTCCAAGAGACCCAGTACTTC. Full variable domain (rest looked up from reference TRBV5-1 and TRBJ2-5): KAGVTQTPRYLIKTRGQQVTLSCSPISGHRSVSWYQQTPGQGLQFLFEYFSETQRNKGNFPGRFSGRQFSNSRSEMNVSTLELGDSALYLCASRGRTPFQETQYFGPGTRLLVL.

This clonotype has just a few counts. The V and J genes are TRBV3-1 and TRBJ2-7; D is unresolved. The CDR3 length is 13 residues. V was shortened by 0 bases and J by 5 bases, with 8 bases between the two germline ends. CDR1 and CDR2 from the germline V gene are LGHDT and YNNKEL (reference sequence). The CDR3 nucleotides are TGTGCCAGCAGCCAAGATCTTCTCCACGAGCAGTACTTC. It translates to CASSQDLLHEQYF.

The chain recombines TRBV27 with TRBJ2-5; 12 bases fit TRBD2. The CDR3 extends over 15 amino acids. Per the germline V gene, CDR1 is MNHEY and CDR2 is SMNVEV (reference sequence). The V gene end was trimmed by 4 bases and the J gene end by 5 bases; junction bases not matched to a gene: 5. CDR3 nucleotide sequence: TGTGCCAGCAGTTCTAGCGGGGGGGCCGATGAGACCCAGTACTTC. Its translation is CASSSSGGADETQYF.

The CDR3: CSARRQGAYEKLFF. Here the CDR3 DNA reads TGCAGTGCTAGGCGACAGGGGGCGTATGAAAAACTGTTTTTT. The chain joins TRBV20-1 to TRBJ1-4, with 10 positions matching TRBD1. Germline CDR1 DFQATT, CDR2 SNEGSKA (reference sequence). This CDR3 comprises 14 residues. After removal of 3 bases from V and 6 bases from J, the junction contained 4 bases not matched to a gene.